The 22 T cell receptor beta chains below were found in one sample sequenced in a study of blood T cell repertoires in COVID-19. Data came from immunoSEQ multiplex PCR; TCRdb stores just in-frame clones and leaves some out. The data contain roughly 120,000 clones, almost 90% of them singletons. The sequenced sample was peripheral blood. These receptors were taken from a woman in her 50s with active or convalescent COVID-19.

The J gene is TRBJ2-7, the V gene TRBV6-2 or TRBV6-3; D is possibly TRBD1 (6 bases). This CDR3 is built from 15 residues. Germline V CDR1 and CDR2: MNHEY, SVGEGT. V lost 2 bases, J lost 7 bases, and 18 bases lay in between. The chain's CDR3 is CASSYRPRRGNEQYF. The DNA for the CDR3 is TGTGCCAGCAGTTACAGACCCCGAAGGGGGAATGAGCAGTACTTC.

This clone was found a few times. V and J are TRBV4-1 and TRBJ2-1; 8 bases match TRBD2. The V segment lost 1 base and the J segment 2 bases; nucleotides outside the gene matches: 7. CDR3 length equals 17 residues. Germline CDR1 and CDR2: MGHRA and YSYEKL. CDR3 amino acids: CASSQVDLGLAYNEQFF. Written as DNA, the CDR3 is TGCGCCAGCAGCCAAGTAGATTTGGGACTAGCCTACAATGAGCAGTTCTTC.

The chain uses TRBV28 and TRBJ2-3; perhaps TRBD2 as D (5 bases). Trimming stripped 6 bases from V and 2 bases from J, with 6 bases between. The CDR3 contains 12 residues. Per the germline V gene, CDR1 is MDHEN and CDR2 is SYDVKM. This CDR3 reads CASSGITDTQYF. The DNA of the CDR3 is TGTGCCAGCAGCGGGATCACAGATACGCAGTATTTT.

This clone was seen just once. This sequence joins TRBV15 and TRBJ2-7; a weak D match, TRBD1 (5 bases). V lost 4 bases and J lost 0, with 13 bases in between. CDR3 length: 15 residues. CDR1 is LNHNV and CDR2 is YYDKDF in the germline V gene (reference sequence). The CDR3 reads CATSTTTGPSYEQYF. In DNA form, the CDR3 reads TGTGCCACCAGCACCACCACAGGTCCCTCCTACGAGCAGTACTTC.

The chain uses TRBV7-2 and TRBJ1-6; D remains ambiguous. V lost 4 bases, J lost 4 bases, and 2 bases lay in between. CDR1 is SGHTA and CDR2 is FQGNSA in the germline V gene. The CDR3 loop spans 12 amino acids. The CDR3 DNA follows: TGTGCCAGCAGCTCTTATAATTCACCCCTCCACTTT. Translation gives CASSSYNSPLHF.

The chain links TRBV29-1 to TRBJ1-1; D gene uncertain. In germline, CDR1 is SQVTM, CDR2 ANQGSEA. V lost 5 bases and J 0 bases, leaving 10 bases between the germline ends. The CDR3 runs 13 residues. CDR3 DNA sequence: TGCAGCGTTATGGACGGGATGAACACTGAAGCTTTCTTT. Its protein product is CSVMDGMNTEAFF. The entire variable domain, with the rest obtained from reference TRBV29-1 and TRBJ1-1, is as follows: SAVISQKPSRDICQRGTSLTIQCQVDSQVTMMFWYRQQPGQSLTLIATANQGSEATYESGFVIDKFPISRPNLTFSTLTVSNMSPEDSSIYLCSVMDGMNTEAFFGQGTRLTVV.

The chain couples TRBV20-1 to TRBJ2-5; D gene unclear. There are 14 residues in the CDR3. Germline values: CDR1 DFQATT, CDR2 SNEGSKA (reference sequence). Trimming left V 3 bases short and J 0 bases short, with 11 bases between. In nucleotides, the CDR3 is TGCAGTGCTAGTAACGGGTGGTACCAAGAGACCCAGTACTTC. Protein sequence: CSASNGWYQETQYF.

The chain couples TRBV2 to TRBJ2-7; D is undetermined. With 0 bases removed from V and 0 bases from J, the gap between germline ends came to 9 bases. CDR1 is SNHLY and CDR2 is FYNNEI in the germline V gene. This CDR3 has 15 residues. The CDR3 region has the DNA TGTGCCAGCAGTGAAGCGGTGCGTAGCTCCTACGAGCAGTACTTC. The encoded protein is CASSEAVRSSYEQYF.

The chain joins TRBV19 to TRBJ2-1; TRBD2 matches at 8 bases. V lost 5 bases to trimming and J lost 8 bases; unmatched junction nucleotides: 17. The CDR3 extends over 17 amino acids. Germline loops: CDR1 LNHDA, CDR2 SQIVND (reference sequence). The CDR3 nucleotides are TGTGCCAGTAGTCCAGCCTCAGCGGGAGTTCCGTCCGATGAGCAGTTCTTC. Translating gives CASSPASAGVPSDEQFF.

CDR3 sequence: CASSQRQGLDEQFF. The CDR3 DNA reads TGTGCCAGCAGTCAAAGACAGGGGTTGGATGAGCAGTTCTTC. J is TRBJ2-1 and V is TRBV6-5, with 8 bases fitting TRBD1. After removal of 5 bases from V and 8 bases from J, the junction contained 8 bases not matched to a gene. This CDR3 spans 14 amino acids. Germline loops: CDR1 MNHEY, CDR2 SVGAGI.

The chain recombines TRBV6-5 with TRBJ1-4, with D perhaps TRBD1 (5 bases). This CDR3 has 14 amino acids. Germline V gene sequence: CDR1 MNHEY, CDR2 SVGAGI. V was clipped by 5 bases and J by 5 bases, with 12 bases between them. For the CDR3, the DNA is TGTGCCAGCAGTCCCGCGGGGGGAAATGAAAAACTGTTTTTT. Protein: CASSPAGGNEKLFF.

The chain has TRBV11-3 and TRBJ2-3; 8 bases align to TRBD2. Germline V lookup: CDR1 SGHNT, CDR2 YENEEA. Unmatched junction bases numbered 5, after V lost 5 bases and J lost 4 bases. The length of the CDR3 is 14 residues. The CDR3 reads CASSPSGSADTQYF. DNA of the CDR3: TGTGCCAGCAGCCCCAGCGGGAGCGCAGATACGCAGTATTTT.

This chain uses TRBV5-1 with TRBJ2-7; 8 bases line up with TRBD2. This CDR3 region has 16 residues. The germline CDR1 and CDR2 sequences are SGHRS and YFSETQ. Trimming at V came to 4 bases and at J to 0 bases, leaving 9 bases not matched to a gene. Here the CDR3 reads CASSRDLAGSSYEQYF. For the CDR3, the DNA is TGCGCCAGCAGCCGGGATCTAGCGGGTAGCTCCTACGAGCAGTACTTC.

The chain is built from TRBV11-3 and TRBJ2-2; D gene uncertain. The CDR3 loop spans 13 amino acids. Germline V gene data show CDR1 as SGHNT and CDR2 as YENEEA. Trimming took off 0 bases at V and 8 bases at J, with 7 bases between the two ends. CDR3 residues: CASSLDGEGELFF. CDR3 DNA: TGTGCCAGCAGCTTAGACGGAGAGGGGGAGCTGTTTTTT.

The rearrangement links TRBV4-3 to TRBJ1-2; D not resolved. V lost 0 bases and J 4 bases, leaving 9 bases between the germline ends. Per germline, CDR1 LGHNA and CDR2 YSLEER. The CDR3 length is 14 residues. CDR3 loop: CASSQDLTGYGYTF. CDR3 nucleotide sequence: TGCGCCAGCAGCCAAGATCTCACGGGCTATGGCTACACCTTC.

CDR3 DNA sequence: TGTGCCAGCAGCAAAGATTGGGCTAGCGGCTACGAGCAGTACTTC. Its translation is CASSKDWASGYEQYF. The V gene is TRBV21-1, the J gene TRBJ2-7; the table gives TRBD2 as D, unverified against the DNA. TRBV21-1 is a listed pseudogene. This CDR3 contains 15 residues.

In DNA, the CDR3 is TGTGCCAGCAGCCCGGACAGGGGAATAGGGAAGCCCCAGCATTTT. Protein sequence: CASSPDRGIGKPQHF. The V gene is TRBV28, the J gene TRBJ1-5; 9 positions agree with TRBD1. The CDR3 runs 15 residues. Germline values: CDR1 MDHEN, CDR2 SYDVKM. Trimming at V came to 6 bases and at J to 8 bases, leaving 11 bases not matched to a gene.

This chain connects TRBV6-5 to TRBJ2-1; 7 bases align to TRBD1. J lost 3 bases, V lost 4 bases, and 3 bases had no gene match. Germline CDR1 reads MNHEY; CDR2 reads SVGAGI. This CDR3 has 14 amino acids. CDR3 nucleotides: TGTGCCAGCAGTTCCGGGACAGTCTACAATGAGCAGTTCTTC. Translating gives CASSSGTVYNEQFF.

The chain recombines TRBV12-3 or TRBV12-4 with TRBJ1-2; D may be TRBD1 (5 bases). The length of the CDR3 is 13 residues. The V and J ends lost 4 bases and 4 bases respectively, with 10 bases between them. The DNA of the CDR3 is TGTGCCAGCAGTTCTGGGGCTTCCTATGGCTACACCTTC. It is translated as CASSSGASYGYTF.

This clone was seen once. The rearrangement links TRBV11-3 to TRBJ1-5; TRBD1 matches 7 bases. V dropped 7 bases and J dropped 1; count of bases not matched to a gene: 13. Germline V gene data show CDR1 as SGHNT and CDR2 as YENEEA. CDR3 length equals 17 residues. CDR3 residues: CASISIRGPKSNQPQHF. As DNA, the CDR3 is TGTGCCAGCATCTCAATTAGGGGGCCCAAGAGCAATCAGCCCCAGCATTTT. Drawing the rest from reference TRBV11-3 and TRBJ1-5, the complete variable domain is EAGVVQSPRYKIIEKKQPVAFWCNPISGHNTLYWYLQNLGQGPELLIRYENEEAVDDSQLPKDRFSAERLKGVDSTLKIQPAELGDSAVYLCASISIRGPKSNQPQHFGDGTRLSIL.

The chain joins TRBV9 to TRBJ2-1; 13 bases fit TRBD2. In germline, CDR1 is SGDLS, CDR2 YYNGEE. The CDR3 sequence is 16 residues long. Unmatched junction bases numbered 7, after V lost 4 bases and J lost 6 bases. The CDR3 is CASSLSTSGRSNEQFF. The CDR3 nucleotides are TGTGCCAGCAGCCTGTCGACTAGCGGGAGGTCCAATGAGCAGTTCTTC. Complete variable domain (other parts from reference TRBV9 and TRBJ2-1): DSGVTQTPKHLITATGQRVTLRCSPRSGDLSVYWYQQSLDQGLQFLIQYYNGEERAKGNILERFSAQQFPDLHSELNLSSLELGDSALYFCASSLSTSGRSNEQFFGPGTRLTVL.

The chain joins TRBV10-3 to TRBJ1-6; 7 nucleotides agree with TRBD1. This CDR3 has 12 amino acids. Germline lookup yields CDR1 ENHRY and CDR2 SYGVKD. Losses at the gene ends were 9 bases for V and 7 bases for J; bases not matched to a gene: 3. CDR3 residues: CAIRQGNSPLHF. DNA for the CDR3: TGTGCCATTAGACAGGGAAATTCACCCCTCCACTTT.